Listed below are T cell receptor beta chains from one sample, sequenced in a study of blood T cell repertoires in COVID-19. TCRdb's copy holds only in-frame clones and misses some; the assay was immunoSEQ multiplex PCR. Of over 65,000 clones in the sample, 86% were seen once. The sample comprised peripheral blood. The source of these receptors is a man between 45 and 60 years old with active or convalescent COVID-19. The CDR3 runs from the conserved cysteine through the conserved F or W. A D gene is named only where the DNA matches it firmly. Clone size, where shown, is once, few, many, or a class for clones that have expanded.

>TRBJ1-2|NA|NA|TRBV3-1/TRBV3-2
CASSQGNGLISTF
TGTGCCAGCAGCCAAGGAAACGGACTAATCAGTACCTTC
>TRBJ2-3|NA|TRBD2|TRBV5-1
CASSLGPRLAGAPTSTDTQYF
TGCGCCAGCAGCTTGGGCCCCCGACTAGCGGGGGCGCCGACTAGCACAGATACGCAGTATTTT
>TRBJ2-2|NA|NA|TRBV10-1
CATSTAGFGIPPPGSCFF
NA
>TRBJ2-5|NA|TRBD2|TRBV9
CASSVNSGGRQETQYF
TGTGCCAGCAGCGTAAATAGCGGGGGGCGCCAAGAGACCCAGTACTTC
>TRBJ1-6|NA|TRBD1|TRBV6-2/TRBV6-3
CASSYSNGQGVSPLHF
TGTGCCAGCAGTTACTCAAACGGACAGGGGGTTTCACCCCTCCACTTT
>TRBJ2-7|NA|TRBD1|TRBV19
CASSDRDRAVGYEQYF
TGTGCCAGTAGTGACCGGGACAGGGCAGTTGGCTACGAGCAGTACTTC
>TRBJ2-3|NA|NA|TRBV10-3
CAISDRGNTDTQYF
TGTGCCATCAGTGATCGGGGGAACACAGATACGCAGTATTTT
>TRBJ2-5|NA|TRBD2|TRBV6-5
CASNKGLAPEKTQYF
TGTGCCAGCAATAAGGGACTAGCCCCCGAGAAGACCCAGTACTTC
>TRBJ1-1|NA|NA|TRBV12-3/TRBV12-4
CASSSQGFPEAFF
TGTGCCAGCAGTTCCCAGGGGTTTCCTGAAGCTTTCTTT
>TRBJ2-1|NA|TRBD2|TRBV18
CASSPTSGLNEQFF
TGTGCCAGCTCACCGACTAGCGGTCTCAATGAGCAGTTCTTC
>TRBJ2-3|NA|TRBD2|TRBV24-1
CATSSGTSGLTDTQYF
TGTGCCACCAGTTCTGGGACTAGCGGACTCACAGATACGCAGTATTTT
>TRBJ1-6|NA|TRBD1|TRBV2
CASSVQGQDNSPLHF
TGTGCCAGCAGTGTCCAGGGACAGGATAATTCACCCCTCCACTTT
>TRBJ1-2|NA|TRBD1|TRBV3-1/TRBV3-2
CASSQDAGQGVYGYTF
TGTGCCAGCAGCCAAGATGCGGGACAGGGGGTGTATGGCTACACCTTC
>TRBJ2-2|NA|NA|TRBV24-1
CATSDHGMGRTGELFF
TGTGCCACCAGTGATCACGGGATGGGAAGAACCGGGGAGCTGTTTTTT
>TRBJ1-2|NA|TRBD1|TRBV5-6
CASSQTTGAGNYTF
TGTGCCAGCAGCCAAACAACAGGGGCGGGAAACTACACCTTC
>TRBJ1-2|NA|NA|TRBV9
CASSTGSNYGYTF
TGTGCCAGCAGCACAGGTTCTAACTATGGCTACACCTTC
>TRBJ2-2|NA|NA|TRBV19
CATPRDSNTGELFF
TGTGCCACCCCCCGGGACTCCAACACCGGGGAGCTGTTTTTT
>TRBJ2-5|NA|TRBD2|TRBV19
CASSIAGGQETQYF
TGTGCCAGTAGTATTGCGGGAGGGCAAGAGACCCAGTACTTC
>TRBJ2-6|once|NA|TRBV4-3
CASSQGTTGANVLTF
TGCGCCAGCAGCCAAGGTACAACTGGGGCCAACGTCCTGACTTTC
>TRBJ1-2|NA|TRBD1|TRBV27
CASSWDRSGFYGYTF
TGTGCCAGCAGTTGGGACAGGTCAGGGTTCTATGGCTACACCTTC
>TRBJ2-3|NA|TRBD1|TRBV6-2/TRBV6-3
CASSYSAGTGSSPPQYF
TGTGCCAGCAGTTACTCGGCCGGGACAGGGTCCTCCCCACCGCAGTATTTT
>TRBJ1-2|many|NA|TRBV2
CASSESYGYTF
TGTGCCAGCAGTGAGAGCTATGGCTACACCTTC
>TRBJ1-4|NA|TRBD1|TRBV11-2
CASSPGQGHEKLFF
TGTGCCAGCAGCCCGGGACAGGGACACGAAAAACTGTTTTTT
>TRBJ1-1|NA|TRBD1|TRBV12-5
CASGLWDRGQAFF
TGTGCTAGTGGTTTGTGGGACAGGGGACAAGCTTTCTTT
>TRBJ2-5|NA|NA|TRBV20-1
CSVTGRETQYF
TGCAGTGTCACAGGGAGAGAGACCCAGTACTTC
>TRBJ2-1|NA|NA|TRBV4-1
CASSLPIDSYNEQFF
TGCGCCAGCAGCCTGCCGATAGACTCCTACAATGAGCAGTTCTTC
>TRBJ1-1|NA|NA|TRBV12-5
CASVQTGMNTEAFF
TGTGCTAGTGTTCAGACCGGGATGAACACTGAAGCTTTCTTT
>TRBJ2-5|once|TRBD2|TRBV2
CASSLLAGKETQYF
TGTGCCAGCAGTTTACTAGCGGGGAAAGAGACCCAGTACTTC
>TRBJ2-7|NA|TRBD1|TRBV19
CASSVQGVPPYEQYF
TGTGCCAGTAGTGTTCAGGGGGTTCCGCCCTACGAGCAGTACTTC
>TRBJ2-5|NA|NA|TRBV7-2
CASSLQPGAQYF
TGTGCCAGCAGCTTGCAACCCGGGGCCCAGTACTTC
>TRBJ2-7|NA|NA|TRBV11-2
CASSSGGGGEQYF
TGTGCCAGCAGCTCCGGGGGAGGGGGCGAGCAGTACTTC
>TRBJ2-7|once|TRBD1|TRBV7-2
CASTWGTGNYEQYF
TGTGCCAGCACCTGGGGGACAGGAAACTACGAGCAGTACTTC
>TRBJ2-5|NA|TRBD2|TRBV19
CASSKFGGGKETQYF
TGTGCCAGTTCTAAATTCGGCGGGGGGAAAGAGACCCAGTACTTC
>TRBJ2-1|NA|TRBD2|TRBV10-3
CAISRTSGTVNEQFF
TGTGCCATCAGCCGGACTAGCGGGACTGTCAATGAGCAGTTCTTC
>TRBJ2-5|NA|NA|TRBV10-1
CASSESRFETQYF
TGCGCCAGCAGTGAATCCAGGTTTGAGACCCAGTACTTC
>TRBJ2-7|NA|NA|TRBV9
CASSVGTGTNYEQYF
TGTGCCAGCAGCGTAGGAACCGGGACAAACTACGAGCAGTACTTC
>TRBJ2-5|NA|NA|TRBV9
CASSEIGTGETQYF
TGTGCCAGCAGCGAGATTGGCACCGGGGAGACCCAGTACTTC
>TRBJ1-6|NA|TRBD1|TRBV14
CASSYRGRSPLHF
TGTGCCAGCAGTTACAGGGGGCGTTCACCCCTCCACTTT
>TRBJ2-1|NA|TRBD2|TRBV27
CASSNVLAGGPYNEQFF
TGTGCCAGCAGTAACGTACTAGCGGGTGGGCCCTACAATGAGCAGTTCTTC
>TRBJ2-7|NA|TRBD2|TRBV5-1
CASSFSAGELYEQYF
TGCGCCAGCAGCTTTTCTGCGGGAGAACTCTACGAGCAGTACTTC
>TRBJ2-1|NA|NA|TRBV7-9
CASSKDRGARTTAYNEQFF
TGTGCCAGCAGCAAAGACCGGGGGGCGAGGACTACCGCCTACAATGAGCAGTTCTTC
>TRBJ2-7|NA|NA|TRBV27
CASSWRGSSYEQYF
TGTGCCAGCAGTTGGCGGGGAAGCTCCTACGAGCAGTACTTC
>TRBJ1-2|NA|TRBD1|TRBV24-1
CATSESRGTGQGYGYTF
TGTGCCACCAGTGAGTCGAGGGGGACAGGGCAGGGCTATGGCTACACCTTC
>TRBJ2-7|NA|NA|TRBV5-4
CASSFGGGENEQYF
TGTGCCAGCAGCTTCGGCGGGGGCGAAAACGAGCAGTACTTC
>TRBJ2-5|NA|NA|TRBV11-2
CASSLGGGPLETQYF
TGTGCCAGCAGCTTAGGCGGGGGCCCGTTGGAGACCCAGTACTTC
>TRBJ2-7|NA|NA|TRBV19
CASSRSSGSYEQYF
TGTGCCAGTAGTAGGAGTAGCGGATCCTACGAGCAGTACTTC
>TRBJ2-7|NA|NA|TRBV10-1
CASRTRGQYF
TGCGCCAGCAGAACCCGCGGGCAGTACTTC
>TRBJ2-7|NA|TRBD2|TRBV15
CATSRGGLAGPSYEQYF
TGTGCCACCAGCAGAGGGGGACTAGCGGGTCCCTCCTACGAGCAGTACTTC
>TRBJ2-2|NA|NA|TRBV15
CATSRDRVGTGELFF
TGTGCCACCAGCAGAGACAGGGTAGGCACCGGGGAGCTGTTTTTT
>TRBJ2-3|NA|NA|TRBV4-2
CASSKGATDTQYF
TGTGCCAGCAGCAAAGGAGCGACAGATACGCAGTATTTT
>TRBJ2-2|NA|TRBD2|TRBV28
CASSLPAPGGPPTGELFF
TGTGCCAGCAGTTTACCGGCACCGGGAGGCCCACCTACCGGGGAGCTGTTTTTT
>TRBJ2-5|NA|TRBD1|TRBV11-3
CASSPDRGETQYF
TGTGCCAGCAGCCCGGACAGGGGTGAGACCCAGTACTTC